This is a list of T cell receptor beta chains from one sample in a study. TCRdb redid the calling of the RT-PCR reads with MiXCR, one entry per CDR3 protein. The data contain around 700,000 distinct CDR3 sequences, about 14% of them singletons. Material: memory CD4+ T cells from blood. These receptors all stem from a female donor in good health, serving as a healthy control. Each CDR3 is given with its conserved first and last residue. A D gene is named only where the DNA matches it firmly. Expanded clones are given a class, and other clones once, few, many or no size at all.

clone size,J gene,D gene,V gene,CDR3 protein,CDR3 DNA
-,TRBJ2-2,TRBD1,TRBV24-1,CATSRYTGDTGELFF,TGTGCCACCAGCCGGTACACAGGGGACACCGGGGAGCTGTTTTTT
few,TRBJ2-5,-,TRBV19,CASSIGRVQETQYF,TGTGCCAGTAGTATTGGCAGGGTCCAAGAGACCCAGTACTTC
-,TRBJ1-3,-,TRBV18,CASSLNIEDTIYF,TGTGCCAGCTCACTTAACATCGAGGACACCATATATTTT
-,TRBJ1-6,-,TRBV4-2,CASSQDKTVWIPPLHF,TGTGCCAGCAGCCAAGATAAAACCGTGTGGATCCCACCCCTCCACTTT
many,TRBJ1-5,-,TRBV29-1,CSVGAGLNQPQHF,TGCAGCGTTGGGGCAGGGCTGAATCAGCCCCAGCATTTT
-,TRBJ2-1,-,TRBV7-9,CAGGSNEQFF,TGTGCCGGGGGCAGCAATGAGCAGTTCTTC
few,TRBJ1-5,-,TRBV12-3/TRBV12-4,CASSLTRWQPQHF,TGTGCCAGCAGTTTAACGCGTTGGCAGCCCCAGCATTTT
-,TRBJ1-6,-,TRBV20-1,CSASETGNSPLHF,TGCAGTGCTAGCGAGACGGGGAATTCACCCCTCCACTTT
-,TRBJ2-5,-,TRBV14,CASSQTRKETQYF,TGTGCCAGCAGCCAAACTAGAAAAGAGACCCAGTACTTC
-,TRBJ2-7,-,TRBV7-2,CASSLTTYRLPTPYEQYF,TGTGCCAGCAGCTTAACGACCTACAGGTTACCCACCCCCTACGAGCAGTACTTC
few,TRBJ2-3,TRBD2,TRBV6-2/TRBV6-3,CASTGTRLAASTDTQYF,TGTGCCAGCACGGGAACGCGACTAGCGGCTAGCACAGATACGCAGTATTTT
few,TRBJ2-5,TRBD2,TRBV12-3/TRBV12-4,CASSLSSGGIETQYF,TGTGCCAGCAGTTTATCTAGCGGGGGGATTGAGACCCAGTACTTC
many,TRBJ2-3,-,TRBV4-3,CASSQGYRVEPYF,TGCGCCAGCAGCCAAGGCTACAGGGTTGAGCCGTATTTT
-,TRBJ2-7,TRBD2,TRBV10-3,CAIRLLAGREQYF,TGTGCCATCCGGTTACTAGCGGGAAGGGAGCAGTACTTC
many,TRBJ2-1,TRBD2,TRBV5-1,CASSSQLAGGYNEQFF,TGCGCCAGCAGCTCTCAGCTAGCGGGGGGGTACAATGAGCAGTTCTTC
-,TRBJ2-3,-,TRBV5-1,CASSLIGHTSTDTQYF,TGCGCCAGCAGCTTGATTGGACATACATCCACAGATACGCAGTATTTT
few,TRBJ1-1,TRBD1,TRBV3-1,CASGARGQGSAEAFF,TGTGCCAGCGGCGCTCGTGGACAGGGTTCGGCTGAAGCTTTCTTT
few,TRBJ1-1,TRBD1,TRBV20-1,CSARTGPTEAFF,TGCAGTGCTAGGACAGGGCCAACTGAAGCTTTCTTT
many,TRBJ2-1,-,TRBV15,CATSRGGSNGDEQFF,TGTGCCACCAGCAGAGGCGGGTCAAACGGCGATGAGCAGTTCTTC
few,TRBJ1-1,-,TRBV6-5,CASSYEGRTEAFF,TGTGCCAGCAGTTACGAGGGACGCACTGAAGCTTTCTTT
-,TRBJ2-5,-,TRBV5-1,CASSLLRGSNTEETQYF,TGCGCCAGCAGCTTGTTAAGGGGGAGCAACACAGAAGAGACCCAGTACTTC
-,TRBJ2-3,TRBD2,TRBV7-8,CASSLSGSRTDTQYF,TGTGCCAGCAGCTTAAGCGGGAGTAGGACAGATACGCAGTATTTT
few,TRBJ2-3,-,TRBV5-1,CASSLVGREVPGTDTQYF,TGCGCCAGCAGCTTGGTAGGTCGGGAAGTGCCAGGGACAGATACGCAGTATTTT
-,TRBJ2-2,-,TRBV6-2/TRBV6-3,CASTDPSGGPNTGELFF,TGTGCCAGCACCGACCCATCTGGGGGACCGAACACCGGGGAGCTGTTTTTT
once,TRBJ2-5,-,TRBV24-1,CATSVTGEGGETQYF,TGTGCCACCAGTGTTACGGGCGAGGGAGGAGAGACCCAGTACTTC
many,TRBJ2-7,TRBD2,TRBV20-1,CSATLAGEEYEQYF,TGCAGTGCTACCTTAGCGGGAGAGGAATACGAGCAGTACTTC
-,TRBJ1-2,-,TRBV5-6,CASSLRVLGDSF,TGTGCCAGCAGCTTGCGGGTCCTTGGGGACTCCTTC
many,TRBJ2-6,-,TRBV5-6,CASSWGMSISGANVLTF,TGTGCCAGCAGCTGGGGAATGAGCATCTCTGGGGCCAACGTCCTGACTTTC
few,TRBJ2-1,TRBD2,TRBV3-1,CASSQESWLAGVRNEQFF,TGTGCCAGCAGCCAAGAGTCTTGGCTAGCGGGAGTTCGGAATGAGCAGTTCTTC
-,TRBJ2-1,-,TRBV21-1,CASSPHEGLAGAGGDEQFF,TGTGCCAGCAGCCCCCACGAGGGACTAGCGGGAGCCGGGGGCGATGAGCAGTTCTTC
many,TRBJ1-2,-,TRBV4-3,CASSQATDWGSVSDGYTF,TGCGCCAGCAGCCAAGCTACCGATTGGGGGTCGGTATCGGATGGCTACACCTTC
-,TRBJ2-4,-,TRBV20-1,CSAIQGNIQYF,TGCAGTGCTATACAGGGAAACATTCAGTACTTC
few,TRBJ1-2,TRBD1,TRBV10-3,CAISVGTGYGYTF,TGTGCCATCAGTGTTGGGACAGGGTATGGCTACACCTTC
many,TRBJ2-7,-,TRBV7-2,CASSSGSRPYEQYF,TGTGCCAGCAGCTCGGGCTCTCGACCCTACGAGCAGTACTTC
few,TRBJ1-5,TRBD1,TRBV28,CASIRDRVVFCQPQHF,TGTGCCAGCATCCGGGACAGGGTTGTATTTTGCCAGCCCCAGCATTTT
-,TRBJ1-2,-,TRBV5-1,CASSFIQGLSDYTF,TGCGCCAGCAGCTTCATACAGGGATTGAGTGACTACACCTTC
-,TRBJ2-3,TRBD2,TRBV7-9,CASTLAGADTQYF,TGTGCCAGCACGCTAGCGGGCGCAGATACGCAGTATTTT
-,TRBJ1-1,TRBD1,TRBV15,CATSWTGQTEAFF,TGTGCCACCAGCTGGACAGGGCAAACTGAAGCTTTCTTT
few,TRBJ2-1,-,TRBV29-1,CSVEDQGRTGRYNEQFF,TGCAGCGTTGAAGATCAGGGTCGTACAGGTCGGTACAATGAGCAGTTCTTC
-,TRBJ2-5,-,TRBV20-1,CSAIRGETQYF,TGCAGTGCTATTAGGGGAGAGACCCAGTACTTC
few,TRBJ2-5,-,TRBV20-1,CSASLIGGANPETQYF,TGCAGTGCATCTCTCATAGGGGGGGCCAACCCGGAGACCCAGTACTTC
few,TRBJ1-1,-,TRBV5-1,CASSYYAQNTEAFF,TGCGCCAGCAGTTACTATGCTCAGAACACTGAAGCTTTCTTT
-,TRBJ2-3,TRBD2,TRBV2,CASHLAGVGADTQYF,TGTGCCAGCCACCTAGCGGGAGTCGGTGCAGATACGCAGTATTTT
-,TRBJ2-7,-,TRBV27,CASSFPSKPSYEQYF,TGTGCCAGCAGTTTTCCCTCTAAGCCCTCCTACGAGCAGTACTTC
-,TRBJ2-7,TRBD2,TRBV5-1,CASSRTSGRSGMNEQYF,TGCGCCAGCAGCCGGACTAGCGGGAGATCGGGAATGAACGAGCAGTACTTC
many,TRBJ1-5,TRBD1,TRBV6-4,CASMGNRDRGQDKQPQHF,TGTGCCAGCATGGGGAACCGGGACAGGGGGCAGGATAAACAGCCCCAGCATTTT
many,TRBJ2-5,TRBD2,TRBV20-1,CSARDGRDPQETQYF,TGCAGTGCTAGAGACGGGAGGGACCCCCAAGAGACCCAGTACTTC
many,TRBJ2-3,TRBD1,TRBV10-3,CAISWDSLSTDTQYF,TGTGCCATCAGTTGGGACAGCCTAAGCACAGATACGCAGTATTTT